These 3 T cell receptor beta chains came from one sample sequenced in a study of breast tumors, draining lymph nodes, adjacent tissues. Samples came from axillary lymph nodes draining the breast cancer. MiXCR, applied by TCRdb to the multiplex PCR reads, yields one record per CDR3 protein. The data hold about 89,000 distinct CDR3 sequences, with over 25% observed a single time. Sample: axillary lymph node tissue. These receptors all come from a female donor with breast cancer. Some clones in this sample may be carry-over from other donors' samples.

DNA of the CDR3: TGCAGCGTTGTCAGGGGACAGGCAATTAACTATGGCTACACCTTC. Translated, it gives CSVVRGQAINYGYTF. This chain uses TRBV29-1 with TRBJ1-2; 8 nucleotides line up with TRBD1. This CDR3 is built from 15 residues. The germline V gene encodes CDR1 SQVTM and CDR2 ANQGSEA. The V segment lost 4 bases and the J segment 1 base; nucleotides outside the gene matches: 8. The variable domain in full, with the rest retrieved from reference TRBV29-1 and TRBJ1-2, is SAVISQKPSRDICQRGTSLTIQCQVDSQVTMMFWYRQQPGQSLTLIATANQGSEATYESGFVIDKFPISRPNLTFSTLTVSNMSPEDSSIYLCSVVRGQAINYGYTFGSGTRLTVV.

This clonotype was picked up one time. This chain connects TRBV28 to TRBJ2-5, with TRBD1 matching over 7 bases. J gave up 3 bases and V 6 bases, and 10 bases lay outside the gene matches. The CDR3 sequence is 15 residues long. Germline-derived CDR1 and CDR2 are MDHEN and SYDVKM. CDR3 in amino acids: CASSIRETGKETQYF. The CDR3 DNA reads TGTGCCAGCAGCATAAGGGAGACAGGGAAAGAGACCCAGTACTTC.

With regard to this clonotype: A read error may explain this, as a much larger clone is one base away. The chain combines TRBV6-4 with TRBJ2-7; 9 bases are a match to TRBD2. The V gene's germline CDR1 is MRHNA and CDR2 SNTAGT. The CDR3 covers 13 residues. The CDR3 DNA sequence: TGTGCCAACCATCGCGGGAGGGCCTACGGGCAGTACTTC. Translating gives CANHRGRAYGQYF.